The clone carrying this T cell receptor beta chain was found many times. Its antigen is unknown. cDNA synthesis used the whole RNA isolate, giving expressed TCRB sequences. Sequencing used immunoSEQ multiplex PCR; TCRdb keeps in-frame clones, though not all of them. The sample has hundreds of thousands of clones, around an eighth seen once. The CDR3 is made up of 16 amino acids. V gave up 5 bases and J gave up 2 bases; unmatched junction bases: 9. Per the germline V gene, CDR1 is SGHNT and CDR2 is YYREEE (reference sequence). The data stem from a study of beta chain features in type 1 diabetes. Overall study context: Investigators examined 107,917,701 sorted cells across all samples. The study, taken as a whole, reports: A definitive answer on HLA type influencing TCRB rearrangement was not reached here.

Isolation of CD4+ naive, central memory, regulatory and stem cell-like memory cells was achieved by sorting via CD45RO/CCR7/CD25/CD127/CD95/CD27. Sorting produced populations that all topped 98% purity. The specimen sequenced was naive CD4+ T cells from blood. The V and J genes are TRBV5-4 and TRBJ2-1; 8 bases line up with TRBD2. The clonotype originates from a young man in good health. In DNA, the CDR3 is TGTGCCAGCAGAGGAACTAGCGGCCTCACCTACAATGAGCAGTTCTTC. Its translation: CASRGTSGLTYNEQFF.